The sample holds one count of the clone carrying this T cell receptor beta chain. Patients selected for sequencing had displayed CD8+CD57+ cell expansion by flow cytometry. This sample was taken from a study of CD8+CD57+ T cells in acquired aplastic anemia. Investigators profiled TCR beta VDJ and CDR3 from genomic DNA template. TCRdb passed the reads through MiXCR, listing each CDR3 protein once. This table holds a few hundred thousand distinct CDR3 sequences, about half found once. The sequence derives from a human donor with aplastic anemia. Sequencing was performed on sorted CD4+, CD8+, or CD8+CD57+ T cells (not recorded which) from PBMCs.

CDR3 sequence: CASSETLGGGEETQYF. In DNA, the CDR3 is TGCGCCAGCAGTGAGACTTTAGGCGGGGGGGAAGAGACCCAGTACTTC. The V and J genes are TRBV10-2 and TRBJ2-5; 9 bases align to TRBD2. The CDR3 has 16 amino acids. Germline V gene lookup returns CDR1 WSHSY and CDR2 SAAADI. With 2 bases clipped from V and 3 bases from J, the junction kept 7 bases outside the gene matches.